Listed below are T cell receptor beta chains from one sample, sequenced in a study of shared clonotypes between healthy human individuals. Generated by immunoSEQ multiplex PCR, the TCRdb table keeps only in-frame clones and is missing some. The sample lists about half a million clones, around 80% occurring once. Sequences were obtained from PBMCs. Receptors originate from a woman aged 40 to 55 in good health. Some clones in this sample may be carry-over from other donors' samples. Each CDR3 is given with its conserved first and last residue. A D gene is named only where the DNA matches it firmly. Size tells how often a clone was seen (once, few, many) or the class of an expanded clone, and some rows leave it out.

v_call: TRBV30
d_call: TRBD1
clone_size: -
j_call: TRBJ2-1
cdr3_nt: TGTGCCCGCCGGGACAGCTCCTACAATGAGCAGTTCTTC
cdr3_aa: CARRDSSYNEQFF

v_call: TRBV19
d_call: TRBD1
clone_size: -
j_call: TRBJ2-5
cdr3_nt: TGTGCCAGTAGTGGGACGGGACAGCAAGAGACCCAGTACTTC
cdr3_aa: CASSGTGQQETQYF

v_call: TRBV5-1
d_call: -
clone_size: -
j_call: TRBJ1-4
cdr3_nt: TGCGCCAGCAGCCTCTGGGCGGAAGGGAATAATGAAAAACTGTTTTTT
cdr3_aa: CASSLWAEGNNEKLFF

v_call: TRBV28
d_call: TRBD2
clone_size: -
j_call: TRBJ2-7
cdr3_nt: TGTGCCAGCACGAAACGGGGGGCCTACGAGCAGTACTTC
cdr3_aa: CASTKRGAYEQYF

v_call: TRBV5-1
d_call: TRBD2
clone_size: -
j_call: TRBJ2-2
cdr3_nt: TGCGCCGGCAGCCCTTCCCCCGGGGGGGACACCGGGGAGCTGTTTTTT
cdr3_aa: CAGSPSPGGDTGELFF

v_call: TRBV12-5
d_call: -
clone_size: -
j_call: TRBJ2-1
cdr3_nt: TGTGCTACGTCCGCAGGCGGGTACTCCTACAATGAGCAGTTCTTC
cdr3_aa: CATSAGGYSYNEQFF

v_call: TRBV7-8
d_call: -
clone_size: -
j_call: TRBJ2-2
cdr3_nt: TGTGCCAGCAGCTTAGCCCCCGGGACCGTCAACACCGGGGAGCTGTTTTTT
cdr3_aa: CASSLAPGTVNTGELFF

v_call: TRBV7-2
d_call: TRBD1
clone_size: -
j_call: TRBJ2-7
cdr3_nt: TGTGCCAGCAGCAAAACGACAGGGACCTACGAGCAGTACTTC
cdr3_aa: CASSKTTGTYEQYF

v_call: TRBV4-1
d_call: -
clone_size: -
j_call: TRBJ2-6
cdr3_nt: TGCGCCAGCAAGTGGGGAGCTGGGGCCAACGTCCTGACTTTC
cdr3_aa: CASKWGAGANVLTF

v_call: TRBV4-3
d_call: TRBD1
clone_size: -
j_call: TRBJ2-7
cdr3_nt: TGCGCCAGCAGCCAAGCCTTCGGGGACAGGGTCCACGAGCAGTACTTC
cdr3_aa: CASSQAFGDRVHEQYF

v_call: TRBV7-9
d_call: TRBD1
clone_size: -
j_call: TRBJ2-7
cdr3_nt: TGTGCCAGCAGTCCCCAGGGACAGATGAACTACGAGCAGTACTTC
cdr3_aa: CASSPQGQMNYEQYF

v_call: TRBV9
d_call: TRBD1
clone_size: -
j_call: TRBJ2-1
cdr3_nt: TGTGCCAGCAGCTTAGTCGGGACAGGGGGCTACAATGAGCAGTTCTTC
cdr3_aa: CASSLVGTGGYNEQFF

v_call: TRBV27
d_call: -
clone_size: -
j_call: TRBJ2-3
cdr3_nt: TGTGCCAGCAGTCCCAGCGATACGCAGTATTTT
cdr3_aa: CASSPSDTQYF

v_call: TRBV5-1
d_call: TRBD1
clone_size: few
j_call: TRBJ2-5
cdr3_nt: TGCGCCAGCAGAAGGGGGACAGAAGAGACCCAGTACTTC
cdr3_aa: CASRRGTEETQYF

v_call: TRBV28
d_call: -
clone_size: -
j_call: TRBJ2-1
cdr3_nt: TGTGCCAGCAGTTTACTTCTTCCCTCCTACAATGAGCAGTTCTTC
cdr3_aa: CASSLLLPSYNEQFF

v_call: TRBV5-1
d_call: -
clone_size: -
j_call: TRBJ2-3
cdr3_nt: TGCGCCAGCAGCTTGTCAATCGGGCCAGATACGCAGTATTTT
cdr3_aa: CASSLSIGPDTQYF